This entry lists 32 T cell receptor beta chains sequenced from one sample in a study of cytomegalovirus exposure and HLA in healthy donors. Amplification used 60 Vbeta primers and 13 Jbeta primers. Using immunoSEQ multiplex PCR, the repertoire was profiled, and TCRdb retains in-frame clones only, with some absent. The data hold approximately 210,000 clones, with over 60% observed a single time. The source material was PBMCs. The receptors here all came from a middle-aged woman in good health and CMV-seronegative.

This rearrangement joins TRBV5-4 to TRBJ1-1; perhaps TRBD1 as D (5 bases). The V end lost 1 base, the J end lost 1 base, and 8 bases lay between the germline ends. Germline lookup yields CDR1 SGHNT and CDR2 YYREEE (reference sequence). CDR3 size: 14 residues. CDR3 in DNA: TGTGCCAGCAGCTTGATCGGGGGGAACACTGAAGCTTTCTTT. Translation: CASSLIGGNTEAFF.

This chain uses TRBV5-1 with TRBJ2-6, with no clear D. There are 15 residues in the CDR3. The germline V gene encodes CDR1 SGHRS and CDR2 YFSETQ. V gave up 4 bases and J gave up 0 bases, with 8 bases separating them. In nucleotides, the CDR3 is TGCGCCAGCAGCGGAGAGCCCTCTGGGGCCAACGTCCTGACTTTC. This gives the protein CASSGEPSGANVLTF.

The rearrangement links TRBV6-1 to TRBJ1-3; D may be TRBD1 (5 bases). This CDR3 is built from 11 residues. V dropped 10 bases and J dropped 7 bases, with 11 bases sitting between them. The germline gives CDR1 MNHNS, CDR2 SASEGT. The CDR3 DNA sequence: TGTGCCACCGAAGGGGTTAACACCATATATTTT. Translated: CATEGVNTIYF.

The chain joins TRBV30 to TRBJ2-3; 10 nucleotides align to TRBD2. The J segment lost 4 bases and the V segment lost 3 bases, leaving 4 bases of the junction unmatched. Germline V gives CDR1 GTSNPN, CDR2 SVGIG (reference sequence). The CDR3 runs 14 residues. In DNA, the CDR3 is TGTGCCTGGAGGCTCGGACTAGCGGCAGATACGCAGTATTTT. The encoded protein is CAWRLGLAADTQYF.

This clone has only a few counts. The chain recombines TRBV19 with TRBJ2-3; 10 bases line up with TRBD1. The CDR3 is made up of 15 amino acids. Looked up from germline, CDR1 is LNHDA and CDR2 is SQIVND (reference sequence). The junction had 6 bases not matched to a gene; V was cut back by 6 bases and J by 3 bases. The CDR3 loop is CASSRPGQGTDTQYF. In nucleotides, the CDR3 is TGTGCCAGTAGCCGTCCGGGACAGGGGACAGATACGCAGTATTTT.

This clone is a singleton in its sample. The CDR3 region has the DNA TGTGCCAGCAGTTTTAGCTTCGGGACAGGGAGTGTGAAGGAAAAACTGTTTTTT. Protein: CASSFSFGTGSVKEKLFF. The rearrangement links TRBV28 to TRBJ1-4, with 9 nucleotides matching TRBD1. Germline CDR1 reads MDHEN; CDR2 reads SYDVKM. CDR3 length: 18 residues. With 3 bases clipped from V and 8 bases from J, the junction kept 16 bases outside the gene matches.

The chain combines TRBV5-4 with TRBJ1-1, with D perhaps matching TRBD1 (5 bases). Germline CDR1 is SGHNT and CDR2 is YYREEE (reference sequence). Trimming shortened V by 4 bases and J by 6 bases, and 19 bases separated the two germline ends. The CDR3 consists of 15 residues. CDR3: CASSDGIRRAAEAFF. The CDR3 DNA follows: TGTGCCAGCAGCGACGGTATCCGCAGGGCCGCTGAAGCTTTCTTT.

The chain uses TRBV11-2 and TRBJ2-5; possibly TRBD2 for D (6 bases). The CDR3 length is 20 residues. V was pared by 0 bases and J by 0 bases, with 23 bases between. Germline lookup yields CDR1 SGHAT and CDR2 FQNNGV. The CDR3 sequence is CASSLEELDLSGEYQETQYF. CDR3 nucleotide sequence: TGTGCCAGCAGCTTAGAAGAACTAGATCTTAGCGGAGAGTACCAAGAGACCCAGTACTTC.

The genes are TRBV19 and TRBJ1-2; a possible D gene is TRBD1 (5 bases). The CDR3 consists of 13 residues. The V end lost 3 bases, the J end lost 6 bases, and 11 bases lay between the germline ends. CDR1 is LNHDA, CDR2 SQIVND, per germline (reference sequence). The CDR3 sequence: CASSIQPRDGYTF. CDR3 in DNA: TGTGCCAGTAGTATTCAGCCCAGGGATGGCTACACCTTC. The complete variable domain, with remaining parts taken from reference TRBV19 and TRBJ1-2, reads DGGITQSPKYLFRKEGQNVTLSCEQNLNHDAMYWYRQDPGQGLRLIYYSQIVNDFQKGDIAEGYSVSREKKESFPLTVTSAQKNPTAFYLCASSIQPRDGYTFGSGTRLTVV.

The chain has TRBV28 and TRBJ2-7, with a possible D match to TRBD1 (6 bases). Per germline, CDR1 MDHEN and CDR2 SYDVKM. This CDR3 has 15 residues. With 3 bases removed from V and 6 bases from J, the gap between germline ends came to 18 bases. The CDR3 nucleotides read TGTGCCAGCAGTTTTCCCGGGTCACAGGGCCCCGAGCAGTACTTC. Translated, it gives CASSFPGSQGPEQYF.

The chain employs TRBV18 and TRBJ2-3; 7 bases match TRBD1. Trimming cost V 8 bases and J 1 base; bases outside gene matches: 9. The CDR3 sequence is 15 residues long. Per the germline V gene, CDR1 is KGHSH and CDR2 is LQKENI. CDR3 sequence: CASKGTAQGTDTQYF. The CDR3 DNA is TGTGCCAGCAAAGGGACAGCTCAGGGCACAGATACGCAGTATTTT.

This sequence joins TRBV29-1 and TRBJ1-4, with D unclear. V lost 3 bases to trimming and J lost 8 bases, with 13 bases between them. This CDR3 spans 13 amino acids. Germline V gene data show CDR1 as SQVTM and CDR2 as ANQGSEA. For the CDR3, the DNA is TGCAGCGTTGAGGCCACTCTAGGAGAAAAACTGTTTTTT. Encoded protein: CSVEATLGEKLFF.

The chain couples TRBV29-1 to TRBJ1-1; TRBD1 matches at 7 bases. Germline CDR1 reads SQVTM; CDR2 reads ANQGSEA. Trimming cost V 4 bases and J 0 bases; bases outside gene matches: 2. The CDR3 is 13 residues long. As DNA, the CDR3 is TGCAGCGTTGCACAGGGGATGAACACTGAAGCTTTCTTT. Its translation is CSVAQGMNTEAFF.

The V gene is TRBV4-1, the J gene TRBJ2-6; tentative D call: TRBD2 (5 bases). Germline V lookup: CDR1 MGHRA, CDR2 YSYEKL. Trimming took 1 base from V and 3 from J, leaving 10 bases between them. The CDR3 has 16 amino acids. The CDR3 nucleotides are TGCGCCAGCAGCCAAGGACGGGGTGGTGGGGCCAACGTCCTGACTTTC. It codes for CASSQGRGGGANVLTF.

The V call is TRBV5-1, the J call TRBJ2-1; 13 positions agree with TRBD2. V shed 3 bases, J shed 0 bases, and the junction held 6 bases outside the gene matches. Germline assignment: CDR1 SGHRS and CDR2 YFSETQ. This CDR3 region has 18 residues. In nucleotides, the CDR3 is TGCGCCAGCAGCTCTGGGACTAGCGGGGTATACTCCTACAATGAGCAGTTCTTC. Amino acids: CASSSGTSGVYSYNEQFF.

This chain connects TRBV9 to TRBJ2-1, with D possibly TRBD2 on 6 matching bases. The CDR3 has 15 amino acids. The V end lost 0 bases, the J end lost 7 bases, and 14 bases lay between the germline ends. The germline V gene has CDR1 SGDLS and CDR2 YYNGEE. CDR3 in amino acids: CASSVALANVNEQFF. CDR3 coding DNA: TGTGCCAGCAGCGTAGCCCTAGCGAATGTTAATGAGCAGTTCTTC.

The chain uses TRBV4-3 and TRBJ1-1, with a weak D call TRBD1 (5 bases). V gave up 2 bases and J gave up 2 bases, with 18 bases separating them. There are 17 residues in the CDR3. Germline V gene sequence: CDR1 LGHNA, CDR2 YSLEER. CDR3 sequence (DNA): TGCGCCAGCAGCCAACATCTAGCCGGGACTACCAACACTGAAGCTTTCTTT. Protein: CASSQHLAGTTNTEAFF.

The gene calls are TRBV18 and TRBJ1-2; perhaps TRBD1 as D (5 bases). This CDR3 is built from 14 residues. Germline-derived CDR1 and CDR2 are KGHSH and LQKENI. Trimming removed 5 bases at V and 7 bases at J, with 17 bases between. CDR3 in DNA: TGTGCCAGCTCAGTCGATTCAGGGTCTCCTGGCTACACCTTC. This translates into CASSVDSGSPGYTF.

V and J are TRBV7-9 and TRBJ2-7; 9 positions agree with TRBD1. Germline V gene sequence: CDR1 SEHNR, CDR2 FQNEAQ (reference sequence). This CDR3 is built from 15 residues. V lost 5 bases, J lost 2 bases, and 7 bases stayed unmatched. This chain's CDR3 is CASSPNRDRAYEQYF. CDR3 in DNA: TGTGCCAGCAGCCCCAACCGGGACAGGGCCTACGAGCAGTACTTC.

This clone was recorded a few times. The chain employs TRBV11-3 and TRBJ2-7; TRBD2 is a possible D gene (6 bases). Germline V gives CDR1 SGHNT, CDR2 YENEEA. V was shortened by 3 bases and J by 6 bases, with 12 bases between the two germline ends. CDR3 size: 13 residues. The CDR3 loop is CASSFLGGGEQYF. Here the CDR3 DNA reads TGTGCCAGCAGCTTTTTGGGGGGAGGCGAGCAGTACTTC. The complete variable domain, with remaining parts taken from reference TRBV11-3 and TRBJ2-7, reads EAGVVQSPRYKIIEKKQPVAFWCNPISGHNTLYWYLQNLGQGPELLIRYENEEAVDDSQLPKDRFSAERLKGVDSTLKIQPAELGDSAVYLCASSFLGGGEQYFGPGTRLTVT.

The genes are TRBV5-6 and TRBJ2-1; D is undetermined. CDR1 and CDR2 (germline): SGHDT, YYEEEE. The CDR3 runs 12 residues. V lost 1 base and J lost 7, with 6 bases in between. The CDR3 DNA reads TGTGCCAGCAGCTTGAATCGGAATGAGCAGTTCTTC. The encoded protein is CASSLNRNEQFF.

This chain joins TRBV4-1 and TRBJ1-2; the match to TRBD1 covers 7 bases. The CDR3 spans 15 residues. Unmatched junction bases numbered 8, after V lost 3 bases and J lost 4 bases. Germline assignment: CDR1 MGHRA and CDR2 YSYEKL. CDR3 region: CASSQIQGSGYGYTF. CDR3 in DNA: TGCGCCAGCAGCCAGATACAGGGGTCGGGCTATGGCTACACCTTC.

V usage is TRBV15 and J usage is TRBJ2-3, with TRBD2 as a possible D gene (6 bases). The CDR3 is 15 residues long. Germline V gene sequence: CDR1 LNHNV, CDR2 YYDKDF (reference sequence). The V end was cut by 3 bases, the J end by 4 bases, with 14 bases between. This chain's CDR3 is CATSRTRAGSDTQYF. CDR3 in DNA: TGTGCCACCAGCAGGACCAGGGCGGGGTCAGATACGCAGTATTTT.

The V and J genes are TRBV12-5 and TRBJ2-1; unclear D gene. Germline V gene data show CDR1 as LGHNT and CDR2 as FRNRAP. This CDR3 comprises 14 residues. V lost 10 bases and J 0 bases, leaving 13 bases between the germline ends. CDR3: CAITPSTSYNEQFF. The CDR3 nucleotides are TGTGCTATTACCCCCAGTACCTCCTACAATGAGCAGTTCTTC.

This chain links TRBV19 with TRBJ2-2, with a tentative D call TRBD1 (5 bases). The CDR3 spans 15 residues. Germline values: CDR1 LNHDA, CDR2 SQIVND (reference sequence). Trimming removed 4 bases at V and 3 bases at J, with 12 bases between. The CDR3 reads CASSTITGDTGELFF. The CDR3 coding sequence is TGTGCCAGTAGTACAATTACAGGTGACACCGGGGAGCTGTTTTTT.

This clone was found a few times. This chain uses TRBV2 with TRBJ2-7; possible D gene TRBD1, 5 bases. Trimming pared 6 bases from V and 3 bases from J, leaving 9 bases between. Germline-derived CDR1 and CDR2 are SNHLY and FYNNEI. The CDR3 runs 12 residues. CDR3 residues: CASRWTSYEQYV. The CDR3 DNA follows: TGTGCCAGCAGATGGACAAGCTACGAGCAGTACGTC.

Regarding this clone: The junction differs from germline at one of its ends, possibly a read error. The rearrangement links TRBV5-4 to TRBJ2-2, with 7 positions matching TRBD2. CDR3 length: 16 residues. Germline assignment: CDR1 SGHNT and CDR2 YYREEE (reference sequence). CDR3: CAGSLALAENTGELFF. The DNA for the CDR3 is TGTGCCGGCAGCCTGGCGCTAGCGGAGAACACCGGGGAGCTGTTTTTT.

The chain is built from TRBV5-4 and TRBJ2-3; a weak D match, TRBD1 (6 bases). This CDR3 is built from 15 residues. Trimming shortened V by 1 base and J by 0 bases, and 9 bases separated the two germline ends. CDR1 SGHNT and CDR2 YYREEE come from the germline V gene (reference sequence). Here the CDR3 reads CASSLPGASTDTQYF. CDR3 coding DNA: TGTGCCAGCAGCTTGCCAGGGGCCAGCACAGATACGCAGTATTTT.

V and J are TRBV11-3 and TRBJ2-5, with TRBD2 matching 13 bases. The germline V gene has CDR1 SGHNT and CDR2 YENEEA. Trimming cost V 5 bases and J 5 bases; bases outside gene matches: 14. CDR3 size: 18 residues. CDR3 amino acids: CASSPRGLAGVARETQYF. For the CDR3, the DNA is TGTGCCAGCAGCCCCCGCGGACTAGCGGGAGTAGCACGGGAGACCCAGTACTTC.

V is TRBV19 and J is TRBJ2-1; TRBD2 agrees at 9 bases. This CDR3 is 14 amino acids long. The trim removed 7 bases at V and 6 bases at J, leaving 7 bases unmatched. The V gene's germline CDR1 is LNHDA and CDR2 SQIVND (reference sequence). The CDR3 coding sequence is TGTGCCAGTACCCAGCGGGAGGTCCTCAATGAGCAGTTCTTC. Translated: CASTQREVLNEQFF.

CDR3 nucleotides: TGCGCCAGCAGCCACGGGACAAGTAACTATGGCTACACCTTC. Its translation: CASSHGTSNYGYTF. The rearrangement links TRBV4-3 to TRBJ1-2; possible D gene TRBD1, 6 bases. Germline values: CDR1 LGHNA, CDR2 YSLEER. The CDR3 loop spans 14 amino acids. V dropped 3 bases and J dropped 1 base, with 9 bases sitting between them.

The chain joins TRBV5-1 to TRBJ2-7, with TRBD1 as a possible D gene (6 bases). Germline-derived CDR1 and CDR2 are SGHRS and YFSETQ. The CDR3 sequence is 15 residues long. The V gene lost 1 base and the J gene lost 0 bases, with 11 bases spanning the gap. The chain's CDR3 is CASSLYPDSSYEQYF. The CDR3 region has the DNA TGCGCCAGCAGCTTGTATCCGGACAGCTCCTACGAGCAGTACTTC.